The 32 T cell receptor beta chains given below trace back to one sample, sequenced in a study of metastatic and nonmetastatic thyroid tumors. TCRdb re-analyzed the PCR reads using MiXCR. The table records 60,000 to 75,000 clones, more than 3.5% of them present only once. Thyroid surgery was preceded by no treatment in any patient. The sequencing input was blood. The receptors here all came from a female donor with papillary thyroid cancer or a benign thyroid nodule (not recorded which). Some clones in this sample may be carry-over from other donors' samples.

The sample holds many counts of this clone. CDR3 DNA sequence: TGTGCCAGCAGAATGGGAGACTTCGAATCCTACGAGCAGTACTTC. This codes for CASRMGDFESYEQYF. The J gene is TRBJ2-7, the V gene TRBV28; maybe TRBD2 (5 bases). The CDR3 runs 15 residues. CDR1 is MDHEN and CDR2 is SYDVKM in the germline V gene. V was trimmed by 6 bases and J by 1 base, leaving 16 bases between them.

In its sample, this clone was seen many times. The gene calls are TRBV5-1 and TRBJ2-2; 9 bases agree with TRBD2. The CDR3 totals 15 residues. CDR1 and CDR2 from the germline V gene are SGHRS and YFSETQ. V was pared by 4 bases and J by 4 bases, with 5 bases of the junction left unmatched. For the CDR3, the DNA is TGCGCCAGCAGCGGGCTAGCGGGATCCACCGGGGAGCTGTTTTTT. Protein product: CASSGLAGSTGELFF.

This clone was recorded many times. CDR3 in DNA: TGTGCCATCAGTGAGACCCTCGGGGCGGGAGGGGTCTACAATGAGCAGTTCTTC. Amino acids: CAISETLGAGGVYNEQFF. This chain links TRBV10-3 with TRBJ2-1; TRBD2 matches at 9 bases. CDR1 is ENHRY, CDR2 SYGVKD, per germline. Trimming cost V 2 bases and J 3 bases; bases outside gene matches: 11. The CDR3 is made up of 18 amino acids.

This clone was seen many times. CDR3 in DNA: TGTGCCACCAGCAGAGATCGAGGGACTAGCGGGATCTACGAGCAGTACTTC. Translating gives CATSRDRGTSGIYEQYF. The genes are TRBV15 and TRBJ2-7; 13 bases line up with TRBD2. The germline CDR1 and CDR2 sequences are LNHNV and YYDKDF (reference sequence). Unmatched junction bases numbered 5, after V lost 0 bases and J lost 3 bases. The CDR3 length is 17 residues. Combining the CDR3 with reference TRBV15 and TRBJ2-7 gives the whole variable domain DAMVIQNPRYQVTQFGKPVTLSCSQTLNHNVMYWYQQKSSQAPKLLFHYYDKDFNNEADTPDNFQSRRPNTSFCFLDIRSPGLGDTAMYLCATSRDRGTSGIYEQYFGPGTRLTVT.

This clone showed up many times. A much larger clone is a single base away; this may be a read error. The genes are TRBV6-6 and TRBJ1-5, with D perhaps matching TRBD1 (5 bases). The CDR3 totals 15 residues. CDR1 is MNHNY, CDR2 SVGAGI, per germline (reference sequence). The CDR3 DNA sequence: TGTGCCAGCGGTTACTCGGGGGAACCTAATCAGCCCCAGCATTTT. It encodes CASGYSGEPNQPQHF.

The sample holds a few counts of this clone. The chain uses TRBV12-5 and TRBJ2-1; D is possibly TRBD2 (6 bases). This CDR3 is 15 amino acids long. Trimming shortened V by 7 bases and J by 2 bases, and 15 bases separated the two germline ends. Germline CDR1 is LGHNT and CDR2 is FRNRAP. CDR3 protein: CASAPGGSTYNEQFF. The DNA of the CDR3 is TGTGCTAGTGCCCCTGGGGGGAGCACCTACAATGAGCAGTTCTTC.

Concerning this clone: Other DNA sequences of this sample code for an identical CDR3. The chain joins TRBV27 to TRBJ2-7; 7 bases agree with TRBD1. V shed 9 bases, J shed 7 bases, and the junction held 9 bases outside the gene matches. The CDR3 contains 12 residues. Germline-derived CDR1 and CDR2 are MNHEY and SMNVEV (reference sequence). CDR3 in DNA: TGTGCCAGTAGACAGGGAATCGGAGAGCAGTACTTC. Protein product: CASRQGIGEQYF.

This clone was counted many times. V gene TRBV7-8 combines with J gene TRBJ1-1, with D uncertain. Germline values: CDR1 SGHVS, CDR2 FQNEAQ. Trimming removed 0 bases at V and 5 bases at J, with 13 bases between. This CDR3 region has 15 residues. This chain's CDR3 is CASSLAGRTATEAFF. CDR3 nucleotide sequence: TGTGCCAGCAGCTTAGCGGGCAGGACGGCGACTGAAGCTTTCTTT.

This clone was recorded many times. V is TRBV30 and J is TRBJ2-7; 10 bases match TRBD1. The CDR3 runs to 15 residues. In germline, CDR1 is GTSNPN, CDR2 SVGIG (reference sequence). V lost 3 bases, J lost 9 bases, and 14 bases stayed unmatched. The CDR3 DNA reads as TGTGCCTGGAGCGTTTACCCCGGGACAGGGGAAACGCAGTACTTC. Its translation is CAWSVYPGTGETQYF.

This clone was found many times. A read error may explain this, as a much larger clone is one base away. This sample also contains other DNA sequences that code for the same CDR3. The chain couples TRBV19 to TRBJ1-5; D is unclear. V shed 3 bases and J shed 3 bases, with 6 bases lying between them. The CDR3 totals 13 residues. Germline lookup yields CDR1 LNHDA and CDR2 SQIVND (reference sequence). Here the CDR3 DNA reads TGTGCCAGTAGTATCACTAACAATCAGCCCCAGCATTTT. Its translation is CASSITNNQPQHF.

This clone was recorded at least ten times. V is TRBV10-2 and J is TRBJ2-5; TRBD1 aligns across 8 bases. Germline values: CDR1 WSHSY, CDR2 SAAADI. CDR3 length: 12 residues. After removal of 7 bases from V and 7 bases from J, the junction contained 5 bases not matched to a gene. CDR3 sequence: CASKDRVTTQYF. CDR3 DNA sequence: TGCGCCAGCAAGGACAGGGTGACGACCCAGTACTTC.

This clone came up a few times. The chain joins TRBV6-2 or TRBV6-3 to TRBJ1-3; D remains ambiguous. The CDR3 is 13 amino acids. Between the trimmed V and J ends, which lost 8 bases and 4 bases, there was a span of 12 bases. Germline loops: CDR1 MNHEY, CDR2 SVGEGT. CDR3 sequence reads: CASYIFAGNTIYF. The CDR3 nucleotides read TGTGCCAGCTATATCTTTGCCGGAAACACCATATATTTT.

The chain carries TRBV5-4 and TRBJ2-2, with a tentative D call TRBD1 (6 bases). The CDR3 is 14 amino acids. V lost 5 bases and J 0 bases, leaving 8 bases between the germline ends. Germline V gives CDR1 SGHNT, CDR2 YYREEE (reference sequence). As DNA, the CDR3 is TGTGCCAGCAGGGACAGCACGAACACCGGGGAGCTGTTTTTT. This encodes CASRDSTNTGELFF. Looking up the rest from reference TRBV5-4 and TRBJ2-2 gives the full variable domain: ETGVTQSPTHLIKTRGQQVTLRCSSQSGHNTVSWYQQALGQGPQFIFQYYREEENGRGNFPPRFSGLQFPNYSSELNVNALELDDSALYLCASRDSTNTGELFFGEGSRLTVL.

This clone was recorded at least ten times. The chain joins TRBV6-5 to TRBJ2-1; the D gene is possibly TRBD1 (5 bases). V was clipped by 2 bases and J by 6 bases, with 5 bases between them. The CDR3 loop spans 12 amino acids. CDR1 and CDR2 from the germline V gene are MNHEY and SVGAGI. CDR3 DNA sequence: TGTGCCAGCAGTTACAGGGGCAATGAGCAGTTCTTC. As protein: CASSYRGNEQFF.

This clone was seen ten or more times. The J gene is TRBJ1-5, the V gene TRBV6-1; D is unresolved. The V and J ends lost 4 bases and 9 bases respectively, with 10 bases between them. This CDR3 has 12 amino acids. Germline V gene lookup returns CDR1 MNHNS and CDR2 SASEGT. Here the CDR3 reads CASSAILGPQHF. CDR3 coding DNA: TGTGCCAGCAGTGCCATTTTGGGGCCCCAGCATTTT.

This clone has at least ten counts. The junction does not match germline at one end; this may be a read error. The same CDR3 arises from other DNA sequences in this sample as well. V is TRBV7-7 and J is TRBJ2-1, with 10 bases that match TRBD2. Germline assignment: CDR1 SSHAT and CDR2 FNYEAQ (reference sequence). The CDR3 extends over 15 amino acids. CDR3 protein: CASSLDLAGEDEQFF. DNA for the CDR3: TGTGCTAGCAGCTTAGATCTAGCGGGAGAGGATGAGCAGTTCTTC.

This clone was observed at least ten times. The chain employs TRBV6-1 and TRBJ1-1; 7 bases are a match to TRBD1. Germline CDR1 reads MNHNS; CDR2 reads SASEGT. The CDR3 spans 17 residues. Unmatched junction bases numbered 14, after V lost 6 bases and J lost 1 base. CDR3 sequence (DNA): TGTGCCAGCAGAATAGATATTAGGACAGGACGGAACACTGAAGCTTTCTTT. Translation gives CASRIDIRTGRNTEAFF.

This clone was counted at least ten times. The rearrangement joins TRBV5-1 to TRBJ1-3; 7 bases match TRBD1. The germline CDR1 and CDR2 sequences are SGHRS and YFSETQ. The CDR3 extends over 18 amino acids. V trimming: 5 bases; J trimming: 4 bases; junction bases outside the gene matches: 18. The CDR3 region has the DNA TGCGCCAGCAGGGATGGACAGGACGTACTACTAGGGGGAAACACCATATATTTT. Its protein product is CASRDGQDVLLGGNTIYF.

Ten or more counts support this clone. The V and J genes are TRBV18 and TRBJ2-3; a possible D gene is TRBD2 (5 bases). Trimming stripped 4 bases from V and 8 bases from J, with 16 bases between. Germline CDR1 KGHSH, CDR2 LQKENI. The CDR3 sequence is 14 residues long. Here the CDR3 reads CASSLGRSEVTQYF. The CDR3 DNA is TGTGCCAGCTCACTAGGACGGTCGGAGGTTACGCAGTATTTT.

This clone occurred many times. This sample includes further DNA sequences coding for the same CDR3. The chain couples TRBV28 to TRBJ2-2; D gene ambiguous. The V gene's germline CDR1 is MDHEN and CDR2 SYDVKM. CDR3 length equals 13 residues. The germline V and J ends were trimmed by 3 bases and 5 bases, with 7 bases remaining between them. The CDR3 coding sequence is TGTGCCAGCAGTTTCGAAGGAACCGGGGAGCTGTTTTTT. Its protein is CASSFEGTGELFF.

Of note for this clone: One end of the junction varies from germline; a read error may be responsible. This CDR3 is also generated by other DNA sequences in the sample. V usage is TRBV5-8 and J usage is TRBJ2-5; D unresolved. The CDR3 loop spans 13 amino acids. Per germline, CDR1 SGHTS and CDR2 YDEGEE. CDR3 protein: CASSLVNLETQYF. Written as DNA, the CDR3 is TGCGCCAGCAGCCTCGTCAATTTGGAGACCCAGTACTTC.

This clone was observed a few times. The rearrangement uses TRBV28 and TRBJ2-3, with 11 bases that match TRBD2. The CDR3 is made up of 15 amino acids. With V trimmed by 6 bases and J by 2 bases, 4 bases remained unmatched. Germline loops: CDR1 MDHEN, CDR2 SYDVKM. The CDR3 bases are TGTGCCAGCAGGACTAGCGGGGCCTACACAGATACGCAGTATTTT. It specifies CASRTSGAYTDTQYF.

This clone was seen repeatedly, ten times or more. The V and J genes are TRBV7-9 and TRBJ2-3, with D possibly matching TRBD1 (5 bases). CDR3 length equals 12 residues. Per the germline V gene, CDR1 is SEHNR and CDR2 is FQNEAQ (reference sequence). V gave up 4 bases and J gave up 10 bases, with 12 bases separating them. CDR3: CASSYPPRAQYF. The CDR3 nucleotides read TGTGCCAGCAGCTACCCCCCCAGGGCGCAGTATTTT.

This clone was seen ten or more times. Different DNA sequences within this sample yield the same CDR3. V gene TRBV20-1 combines with J gene TRBJ2-3; 10 bases are a match to TRBD2. Germline V gene sequence: CDR1 DFQATT, CDR2 SNEGSKA (reference sequence). J was trimmed by 6 bases and V by 0 bases; bases with no gene match: 6. The CDR3 is made up of 15 amino acids. CDR3 sequence reads: CSAREPSGSGDTQYF. The CDR3 nucleotides are TGCAGTGCTAGAGAGCCTAGCGGGAGTGGGGATACGCAGTATTTT.

The rearrangement joins TRBV9 to TRBJ2-1; 11 nucleotides agree with TRBD2. Unmatched junction bases numbered 15, after V lost 4 bases and J lost 0 bases. Germline V gene data show CDR1 as SGDLS and CDR2 as YYNGEE. CDR3 size: 20 residues. The CDR3 loop is CASSPRPGLAAKRSYNEQFF. For the CDR3, the DNA is TGTGCCAGCAGCCCAAGACCGGGACTAGCGGCAAAGCGCTCCTACAATGAGCAGTTCTTC.

This clone was seen only a few times. The rearrangement uses TRBV7-6 and TRBJ2-7, with 9 bases aligning to TRBD2. The CDR3 spans 16 residues. V trimming: 1 base; J trimming: 2 bases; junction bases outside the gene matches: 6. Germline CDR1 and CDR2: SGHVS and FNYEAQ. The CDR3 DNA reads as TGTGCCAGCAGCTTAGGAATAGCGGGAGAGGCCTACGAGCAGTACTTC. This gives the protein CASSLGIAGEAYEQYF.

In this sample, this clone turned up a few times. Possible read error: a much larger clone is one base away. V gene TRBV30 combines with J gene TRBJ1-1, with 8 bases matching TRBD1. Germline CDR1 GTSNPN, CDR2 SVGIG (reference sequence). V dropped 8 bases and J dropped 3; count of bases not matched to a gene: 8. The CDR3 is made up of 13 amino acids. CDR3 residues: CAGYRGMDTEAFF. CDR3 sequence (DNA): TGTGCCGGATACAGGGGGATGGACACTGAAGCTTTCTTT.

Concerning this clone itself: A read error is possible here, since a much larger clone lies one base away. This chain joins TRBV20-1 and TRBJ2-5; TRBD1 or TRBD2 may be the D gene (5 bases each). From germline, CDR1 is DFQATT and CDR2 SNEGSKA (reference sequence). The CDR3 has 14 amino acids. Written as DNA, the CDR3 is TGCAGTGCGAGAGGGGACCGGACCCAAGAGACCCAGTACTTC. It translates to CSARGDRTQETQYF.

With regard to this clone: At one boundary the junction diverges from the germline segment, which might be a read error. V gene TRBV7-2 combines with J gene TRBJ1-2; 8 nucleotides match TRBD1. Germline CDR1 reads SGHTA; CDR2 reads FQGNSA. The CDR3 spans 18 residues. The chain's CDR3 is CASRSSGQGALYVGGYTF. The CDR3 DNA reads TGTGCCAGCAGATCATCCGGTCAGGGGGCCCTCTACGTAGGCGGCTACACATTC.

There are many counts of this clone. V gene TRBV24-1 combines with J gene TRBJ1-2, with 9 bases aligning to TRBD1. This CDR3 has 16 amino acids. The V gene end was trimmed by 3 bases and the J gene end by 4 bases; junction bases not matched to a gene: 8. CDR1 is KGHDR and CDR2 is SFDVKD in the germline V gene. CDR3 amino acids: CATSDGSGQGAYGYTF. CDR3 nucleotides: TGTGCCACCAGTGATGGCTCGGGACAGGGTGCCTATGGCTACACCTTC.

At least ten counts were recorded for this clone. The chain carries TRBV24-1 and TRBJ2-2, with D unclear. The CDR3 has 13 residues. With 3 bases removed from V and 4 bases from J, the gap between germline ends came to 5 bases. CDR1 and CDR2 (germline): KGHDR, SFDVKD. CDR3 nucleotide sequence: TGTGCCACCAGTGATCACCGCACCGGGGAGCTGTTTTTT. It specifies CATSDHRTGELFF.

This clone showed up many times. V is TRBV5-1 and J is TRBJ2-2, with D perhaps TRBD1 (7 bases). V was trimmed by 2 bases and J by 5 bases, leaving 16 bases between them. Germline CDR1 is SGHRS and CDR2 is YFSETQ. The CDR3 totals 16 residues. CDR3 residues: CASSFQGGMRTGELFF. CDR3 in DNA: TGCGCCAGCAGCTTTCAGGGGGGTATGAGGACCGGGGAGCTGTTTTTT.